This entry lists 21 T cell receptor beta chains sequenced from one sample in a study of T cells in Graves' hyperthyroidism and ophthalmopathy. It was RNA transcripts that yielded the amplified TCR beta CDR3 regions. The study used the HTBI primer set for a first-round RT-PCR of the TCR CDR3. TCRdb used MiXCR to reprocess the multiplex PCR reads, holding one entry per CDR3 protein. The data hold approximately 530,000 distinct CDR3 sequences, with about a sixth observed a single time. Sample: blood. These receptors were collected from a woman under 30 with Graves' hyperthyroidism.

The V gene is TRBV7-2, the J gene TRBJ2-1; 10 bases match TRBD1. This CDR3 has 16 amino acids. V was clipped by 4 bases and J by 3 bases; unmatched bases: 6. Germline CDR1 SGHTA, CDR2 FQGNSA. The CDR3: CASSWEDRGFYNEQFF. The CDR3 coding sequence is TGTGCCAGCAGCTGGGAGGACAGGGGGTTCTACAATGAGCAGTTCTTC.

This clonotype was recorded a few times. The chain employs TRBV27 and TRBJ1-1; D perhaps matches TRBD1 (5 bases). From germline, CDR1 is MNHEY and CDR2 SMNVEV (reference sequence). This CDR3 region has 14 residues. The ends were cut back, 2 bases at V and 4 bases at J, with 11 bases in the middle. CDR3 protein: CASSLNGGTTEAFF. CDR3 in DNA: TGTGCCAGCAGTTTAAACGGGGGGACCACTGAAGCTTTCTTT.

This clonotype has just a few counts. The gene calls are TRBV3-1 and TRBJ2-2; TRBD2 might be the D (5 bases). The germline gives CDR1 LGHDT, CDR2 YNNKEL (reference sequence). There are 20 residues in the CDR3. V shed 1 base and J shed 1 base, with 22 bases lying between them. CDR3 amino acids: CASSQAPLLGGGGNTGELFF. CDR3 nucleotides: TGTGCCAGCAGCCAAGCACCCCTACTAGGAGGCGGTGGGAACACCGGGGAGCTGTTTTTT.

This clonotype was recorded a few times. This sequence joins TRBV20-1 and TRBJ2-3; a possible D gene is TRBD2 (7 bases). The V gene's germline CDR1 is DFQATT and CDR2 SNEGSKA (reference sequence). V dropped 6 bases and J dropped 2 bases, with 15 bases sitting between them. The CDR3 is 14 residues long. The CDR3 is CSAMGAGATDTQYF. The DNA of the CDR3 is TGCAGTGCCATGGGGGCGGGAGCCACAGATACGCAGTATTTT.

V is TRBV18 and J is TRBJ1-4; tentative D call: TRBD1 (6 bases). The CDR3 length is 14 residues. V gave up 3 bases and J gave up 5 bases, with 10 bases separating them. Germline V CDR1 and CDR2: KGHSH, LQKENI. The CDR3 loop reads CASSPGRGNEKLFF. As DNA, the CDR3 is TGTGCCAGCTCACCGGGCAGGGGCAATGAAAAACTGTTTTTT.

The rearrangement links TRBV11-1 to TRBJ2-6, with unresolved D. The V end lost 4 bases, the J end lost 0 bases, and 10 bases lay between the germline ends. Germline assignment: CDR1 SGHAT and CDR2 FQDESV (reference sequence). The CDR3 is made up of 16 amino acids. CDR3 region: CASSSWTRSGANVLTF. Written as DNA, the CDR3 is TGTGCCAGCAGCTCCTGGACCCGCTCTGGGGCCAACGTCCTGACTTTC. Supplemented by reference TRBV11-1 and TRBJ2-6, the full variable domain reads EAEVAQSPRYKITEKSQAVAFWCDPISGHATLYWYRQILGQGPELLVQFQDESVVDDSQLPKDRFSAERLKGVDSTLKIQPAELGDSAMYLCASSSWTRSGANVLTFGAGSRLTVL.

This clonotype was counted a few times. The chain carries TRBV18 and TRBJ2-1, with D perhaps matching TRBD2 (5 bases). This CDR3 comprises 16 residues. Germline values: CDR1 KGHSH, CDR2 LQKENI. The ends were cut back, 2 bases at V and 0 bases at J, with 11 bases in the middle. The DNA of the CDR3 is TGTGCCAGCTCACCAGAGCTAGCTGGCTCCTACAATGAGCAGTTCTTC. This sequence encodes CASSPELAGSYNEQFF.

This clonotype was counted ten times or more. This chain links TRBV28 with TRBJ1-1; no definite D call. CDR3 length equals 15 residues. Germline-derived CDR1 and CDR2 are MDHEN and SYDVKM. V was pared by 7 bases and J by 1 base, with 16 bases between. The CDR3 DNA follows: TGTGCCAGCAACACCGAGGGTCGGTCGAACACTGAAGCTTTCTTT. Its protein is CASNTEGRSNTEAFF.

This clonotype was observed at least ten times. This chain connects TRBV20-1 to TRBJ2-7; TRBD2 is a possible D gene (5 bases). Germline V gives CDR1 DFQATT, CDR2 SNEGSKA (reference sequence). The CDR3 is 13 residues long. V was trimmed by 1 base and J by 2 bases, leaving 9 bases between them. The CDR3 nucleotides read TGCAGTGCTAGAGTGACTACCACCTACGAGCAGTACTTC. This encodes CSARVTTTYEQYF.

This clonotype has a single count. This may come from a read error, since a much larger clone is one base off. The gene calls are TRBV6-2 or TRBV6-3 and TRBJ2-7; 8 bases agree with TRBD2. The germline V gene encodes CDR1 MNHEY and CDR2 SVGEGT. This CDR3 is built from 13 residues. The CDR3 sequence: CASSPAGAYERYF. The CDR3 region has the DNA TGTGCCAGCAGCCCAGCGGGAGCCTACGAGCGGTACTTC.

This clonotype was seen repeatedly, ten times or more. The rearrangement uses TRBV20-1 and TRBJ2-1; 9 nucleotides line up with TRBD1. J gave up 5 bases and V 1 base, and 0 bases lay outside the gene matches. The CDR3 is 13 amino acids. Germline CDR1 reads DFQATT; CDR2 reads SNEGSKA (reference sequence). The CDR3 bases are TGCAGTGCTAGAGGGACAGGGGACAATGAGCAGTTCTTC. Protein product: CSARGTGDNEQFF.

This clonotype appeared a few times. This rearrangement joins TRBV29-1 to TRBJ2-3; D tentatively reads TRBD1 or TRBD2 (5 bases each). CDR1 and CDR2 from the germline V gene are SQVTM and ANQGSEA. CDR3 size: 13 residues. V was cut by 0 bases and J by 6 bases, with 10 bases left in between. As DNA, the CDR3 is TGCAGCGTTGAAGAATCTCGGGGCGATACGCAGTATTTT. This gives the protein CSVEESRGDTQYF.

Ten or more counts support this clonotype. V is TRBV7-2 and J is TRBJ2-7; D is unclear. Germline CDR1 SGHTA, CDR2 FQGNSA. The CDR3 is 13 amino acids. Between the trimmed V and J ends, which lost 2 bases and 4 bases, there was a span of 9 bases. CDR3 region: CASSLFVRYEQYF. CDR3 DNA: TGTGCCAGCAGCTTATTTGTGCGGTACGAGCAGTACTTC.

This clonotype has just a few counts. The J gene is TRBJ1-2, the V gene TRBV6-6, with D unresolved. Trimming pared 2 bases from V and 2 bases from J, leaving 12 bases between. The germline V gene encodes CDR1 MNHNY and CDR2 SVGAGI (reference sequence). The CDR3 length is 15 residues. Here the CDR3 DNA reads TGTGCCAGCAGTTACCGAAAAGGCCCCAACTATGGCTACACCTTC. Translated, it gives CASSYRKGPNYGYTF.

This clonotype was detected only a few times. The chain couples TRBV4-2 to TRBJ1-1, with no clear D. Germline CDR1 reads LGHNA; CDR2 reads YNFKEQ. V lost 1 base, J lost 4 bases, and 16 bases lay in between. The CDR3 totals 16 residues. CDR3 sequence reads: CASSQAFELGLTEAFF. In DNA, the CDR3 is TGTGCCAGCAGCCAAGCGTTCGAGCTCGGTCTCACTGAAGCTTTCTTT.

Concerning this clonotype itself: Germline and junction disagree at one end, which may indicate a read error. V usage is TRBV3-1 and J usage is TRBJ1-1; a possible D gene is TRBD1 (6 bases). From germline, CDR1 is LGHDT and CDR2 YNNKEL (reference sequence). The CDR3 has 15 residues. CDR3 protein: CASTQAVTGAGEAFF. The CDR3 DNA reads TGTGCCAGCACCCAAGCGGTTACGGGGGCTGGGGAAGCTTTCTTT. The full variable domain, with the rest looked up from reference TRBV3-1 and TRBJ1-1, is DTAVSQTPKYLVTQMGNDKSIKCEQNLGHDTMYWYKQDSKKFLKIMFSYNNKELIINETVPNRFSPKSPDKAHLNLHINSLELGDSAVYFCASTQAVTGAGEAFFGQGTRLTVV.

Ten or more counts support this clonotype. The J gene is TRBJ1-2, the V gene TRBV28, with D possibly being TRBD1 (5 bases). V was pared by 3 bases and J by 4 bases, with 9 bases between. The CDR3 loop spans 13 amino acids. Germline-derived CDR1 and CDR2 are MDHEN and SYDVKM. CDR3 DNA: TGTGCCAGCAGTTTCGGACATGCCTATGGCTACACCTTC. Translation gives CASSFGHAYGYTF.

The V and J genes are TRBV20-1 and TRBJ2-2; 13 bases line up with TRBD2. Germline loops: CDR1 DFQATT, CDR2 SNEGSKA (reference sequence). The CDR3 is 17 amino acids. The trim removed 1 base at V and 2 bases at J, leaving 4 bases unmatched. The CDR3 sequence: CSARGGLAGLNTGELFF. In DNA form, the CDR3 reads TGCAGTGCTAGAGGGGGACTAGCGGGACTAAACACCGGGGAGCTGTTTTTT.

This clonotype was picked up many times. The chain combines TRBV19 with TRBJ1-1; the D gene is possibly TRBD1 (6 bases). The germline V gene has CDR1 LNHDA and CDR2 SQIVND (reference sequence). The germline V and J ends were trimmed by 0 bases and 0 bases, with 14 bases remaining between them. The CDR3 runs 17 residues. CDR3 sequence (DNA): TGTGCCAGTAGTATAGAAAGTTTCGGGGGCATGAACACTGAAGCTTTCTTT. It translates to CASSIESFGGMNTEAFF.

As concerns this clonotype: Since a much larger clone is just one base distant, this may be a read error. It is unclear where the CDR3 begins or ends on the DNA, so no DNA is shown, and the CDR3 is as TCRdb lists it. CDR3 in amino acids: CASSQVGAGTEALF. The chain employs TRBV3-1 and TRBJ1-1; the D call TRBD1 from the table was never checked on the DNA. The CDR3 length is 14 residues, termini included. Germline-derived CDR1 and CDR2 are LGHDT and YNNKEL (reference sequence).

This clonotype was seen many times. The rearrangement uses TRBV20-1 and TRBJ2-7, with a tentative D call TRBD1 (5 bases). V shed 3 bases and J shed 5 bases, with 8 bases lying between them. The CDR3 is 11 residues long. Germline V lookup: CDR1 DFQATT, CDR2 SNEGSKA (reference sequence). The CDR3 region has the DNA TGCAGTGCTAGTGGGGCCCACGAGCAGTACTTC. It specifies CSASGAHEQYF.